The 30 T cell receptor beta chains listed next were all sequenced from one sample in a study of neoadjuvant anti-PD-1 for oral cavity cancer. TCRdb's copy holds only in-frame clones and misses some; the assay was immunoSEQ multiplex PCR. The table shows about 14,000 clones, with 71% occurring only once. The starting material was PBMCs, obtained before nivolumab (anti-PD-1) treatment. These receptors all stem from a person between 40 and 79 years old with oral cavity squamous cell carcinoma.

The genes are TRBV5-1 and TRBJ1-1, with 11 nucleotides matching TRBD1. Trimming removed 3 bases from V and 1 base from J; junction bases left unmatched: 11. Per germline, CDR1 SGHRS and CDR2 YFSETQ. This CDR3 spans 18 amino acids. CDR3 protein: CASSSLGQGAFRNTEAFF. DNA of the CDR3: TGCGCCAGCAGCTCGCTCGGACAGGGGGCATTTAGGAACACTGAAGCTTTCTTT.

This clone was found a few times. V gene TRBV27 combines with J gene TRBJ2-7, with 10 nucleotides matching TRBD2. Germline CDR1 is MNHEY and CDR2 is SMNVEV (reference sequence). The V and J ends lost 4 bases and 4 bases, in that order; junction bases with no gene match: 1. This CDR3 region has 13 residues. CDR3 coding DNA: TGTGCCAGCAGTTCTAGCGGGAGTTACGAGCAGTACTTC. It encodes CASSSSGSYEQYF.

The genes are TRBV5-1 and TRBJ2-3, with D unclear. This CDR3 spans 15 amino acids. The V gene's germline CDR1 is SGHRS and CDR2 YFSETQ. Trimming pared 4 bases from V and 0 bases from J, leaving 12 bases between. The chain's CDR3 is CASSDRTFSTDTQYF. The CDR3 DNA sequence: TGCGCCAGCAGCGACCGGACCTTTAGCACAGATACGCAGTATTTT.

The chain recombines TRBV27 with TRBJ2-1, with D possibly TRBD1 on 5 matching bases. Germline lookup yields CDR1 MNHEY and CDR2 SMNVEV (reference sequence). The V and J ends lost 7 bases and 5 bases respectively, with 18 bases between them. The CDR3 spans 15 residues. Here the CDR3 DNA reads TGTGCCAGCACTTATCGGAGTGACAGAAACAATGAGCAGTTCTTC. It translates to CASTYRSDRNNEQFF.

The V gene is TRBV5-1, the J gene TRBJ1-2; unclear D gene. Germline V gene sequence: CDR1 SGHRS, CDR2 YFSETQ. CDR3 size: 14 residues. Deletions cut 0 bases from V and 4 bases from J, with 10 bases between. Here the CDR3 reads CASSLEDGLYGYTF. In DNA, the CDR3 is TGCGCCAGCAGCTTGGAGGATGGTCTCTATGGCTACACCTTC. Variable domain in full (rest from reference TRBV5-1 and TRBJ1-2): KAGVTQTPRYLIKTRGQQVTLSCSPISGHRSVSWYQQTPGQGLQFLFEYFSETQRNKGNFPGRFSGRQFSNSRSEMNVSTLELGDSALYLCASSLEDGLYGYTFGSGTRLTVV.

The chain employs TRBV27 and TRBJ2-7; D is unresolved. The CDR3 extends over 17 amino acids. CDR1 MNHEY and CDR2 SMNVEV come from the germline V gene (reference sequence). Trimming stripped 5 bases from V and 4 bases from J, with 24 bases between. The CDR3 DNA sequence: TGTGCCAGCAGTCCCCTACAGTGGGAAGGGTCGTTGTACGAGCAGTACTTC. It specifies CASSPLQWEGSLYEQYF.

The rearrangement uses TRBV5-4 and TRBJ2-5; D not certain. Germline CDR1 and CDR2: SGHNT and YYREEE (reference sequence). The CDR3 is 13 residues long. V gave up 5 bases and J gave up 5 bases, with 13 bases separating them. CDR3 sequence: CASSRRIGETQYF. The CDR3 coding sequence is TGTGCCAGCAGTCGCAGGATTGGGGAGACCCAGTACTTC.

V is TRBV6-1 and J is TRBJ2-3; D remains unclear. Trimming pared 0 bases from V and 1 base from J, leaving 8 bases between. CDR3 length: 15 amino acids. CDR1 and CDR2 (germline): MNHNS, SASEGT. In nucleotides, the CDR3 is TGTGCCAGCAGTGAAGCATACGGCCGCACAGATACGCAGTATTTT. It yields the protein CASSEAYGRTDTQYF.

The chain uses TRBV12-5 and TRBJ2-7; tentatively, D is TRBD1 (6 bases). Trimming removed 5 bases at V and 1 base at J, with 12 bases between. The V gene's germline CDR1 is LGHNT and CDR2 FRNRAP. The CDR3 has 14 amino acids. The CDR3 DNA reads as TGTGCTAGTGGTATACAGGGAGCATCCTACGAGCAGTACTTC. Translation: CASGIQGASYEQYF. The full variable domain, in which reference TRBV12-5 and TRBJ2-7 provide the parts outside the CDR3, is DARVTQTPRHKVTEMGQEVTMRCQPILGHNTVFWYRQTMMQGLELLAYFRNRAPLDDSGMPKDRFSAEMPDATLATLKIQPSEPRDSAVYFCASGIQGASYEQYFGPGTRLTVT.

The chain uses TRBV10-2 and TRBJ2-1, with D possibly being TRBD1 (6 bases). CDR3 length: 14 amino acids. Trimming stripped 6 bases from V and 3 bases from J, with 12 bases between. The germline V gene has CDR1 WSHSY and CDR2 SAAADI. CDR3 DNA: TGCGCCAGCAGGCTTAGGGGGAACTACAATGAGCAGTTCTTC. It is translated as CASRLRGNYNEQFF.

This rearrangement joins TRBV5-8 to TRBJ2-1, with 7 bases that match TRBD1. Germline values: CDR1 SGHTS, CDR2 YDEGEE. V gave up 4 bases and J gave up 7 bases; unmatched junction bases: 11. The CDR3 has 15 amino acids. The CDR3 DNA reads TGTGCCAGCAGCAAGGGGGCTTTATCACTGAATGAGCAGTTCTTC. Translating gives CASSKGALSLNEQFF.

The genes are TRBV19 and TRBJ2-1; TRBD2 matches 12 bases. The CDR3 runs 15 residues. Germline loops: CDR1 LNHDA, CDR2 SQIVND (reference sequence). V lost 4 bases and J lost 15; bases outside the gene matches: 13. CDR3 nucleotides: TGTGCCAGTAGTAAGGGGAGGGAGCGACTAGCGGGGGTGTTCTTC. Protein sequence: CASSKGRERLAGVFF.

This clone was counted between two and nine times. The chain recombines TRBV6-1 with TRBJ2-3; 11 positions match TRBD2. The V and J ends lost 2 bases and 5 bases, in that order; junction bases with no gene match: 12. The CDR3 has 18 amino acids. The germline V gene encodes CDR1 MNHNS and CDR2 SASEGT. The CDR3, as DNA: TGTGCCAGCAGTGAAAGGGTGACTAGCGGGACTACAGGAGATACGCAGTATTTT. Translating it yields CASSERVTSGTTGDTQYF.

The chain recombines TRBV5-1 with TRBJ1-2, with 8 bases fitting TRBD1. CDR1 is SGHRS and CDR2 is YFSETQ in the germline V gene. Trimming cost V 2 bases and J 6 bases; bases outside gene matches: 6. CDR3 length equals 14 residues. The CDR3 region has the DNA TGCGCCAGCAGCTTCCAGACAGGGGAGGATGGCTACACCTTC. The encoded protein is CASSFQTGEDGYTF. Drawing the rest from reference TRBV5-1 and TRBJ1-2, the complete variable domain is KAGVTQTPRYLIKTRGQQVTLSCSPISGHRSVSWYQQTPGQGLQFLFEYFSETQRNKGNFPGRFSGRQFSNSRSEMNVSTLELGDSALYLCASSFQTGEDGYTFGSGTRLTVV.

The chain joins TRBV27 to TRBJ1-1, with 9 bases aligning to TRBD1. Trimming at V came to 5 bases and at J to 11 bases, leaving 15 bases not matched to a gene. In germline, CDR1 is MNHEY, CDR2 SMNVEV (reference sequence). The CDR3 extends over 15 amino acids. The CDR3 DNA reads as TGTGCCAGCAGTCCCCCCGGGACAGGGTCTAATGGGGCTTTCTTT. Encoded protein: CASSPPGTGSNGAFF.

This clone came up a few times. The rearrangement joins TRBV4-1 to TRBJ2-7; TRBD1 matches 10 bases. Per germline, CDR1 MGHRA and CDR2 YSYEKL. The CDR3 has 15 amino acids. V shed 3 bases and J 5 bases; nucleotides not matched to a gene: 7. CDR3 protein: CASSQRQGASDEQYF. In DNA form, the CDR3 reads TGCGCCAGCAGCCAGCGACAGGGGGCAAGCGACGAGCAGTACTTC.

This sequence joins TRBV4-1 and TRBJ2-7; D call uncertain. The V end lost 4 bases, the J end lost 2 bases, and 6 bases lay between the germline ends. CDR1 and CDR2 (germline): MGHRA, YSYEKL. The CDR3 length is 12 residues. CDR3 amino acids: CASSLFPYEQYF. The DNA of the CDR3 is TGCGCCAGCAGCCTGTTTCCCTACGAGCAGTACTTC.

This clone has a handful of counts. The CDR3 sequence is CASSSAGALNTEAFF. CDR3 coding DNA: TGTGCCAGCAGCTCCGCAGGGGCCCTGAACACTGAAGCTTTCTTT. The chain has TRBV14 and TRBJ1-1, with D tentatively TRBD1 (6 bases). The CDR3 sequence is 15 residues long. V was clipped by 5 bases and J by 0 bases, with 13 bases between them. Germline values: CDR1 SGHDN, CDR2 FVKESK.

V gene TRBV6-1 combines with J gene TRBJ2-1, with 10 positions matching TRBD2. The CDR3 has 16 residues. With V trimmed by 2 bases and J by 5 bases, 6 bases remained unmatched. CDR1 MNHNS and CDR2 SASEGT come from the germline V gene. CDR3 region: CASSEQRLAGDNEQFF. For the CDR3, the DNA is TGTGCCAGCAGTGAACAAAGGCTAGCGGGGGACAATGAGCAGTTCTTC.

This chain links TRBV5-4 with TRBJ1-5, with 8 bases fitting TRBD1. The CDR3 runs to 15 residues. Germline trimming cut 0 bases from V and 1 base from J; bases unmatched to any gene: 0. Germline CDR1 and CDR2: SGHNT and YYREEE (reference sequence). CDR3 in amino acids: CASSLAGGSNQPQHF. CDR3 DNA: TGTGCCAGCAGCTTGGCAGGGGGCAGCAATCAGCCCCAGCATTTT.

The V and J genes are TRBV15 and TRBJ1-5; D perhaps matches TRBD1 (5 bases). V was clipped by 0 bases and J by 8 bases, with 11 bases between them. The V gene's germline CDR1 is LNHNV and CDR2 YYDKDF (reference sequence). The CDR3 sequence is 14 residues long. Written as DNA, the CDR3 is TGTGCCACCAGCAGAGATGCGGGGGAGGAGCCCCAGCATTTT. Translated, it gives CATSRDAGEEPQHF.

This clone was detected only once. The chain has TRBV5-1 and TRBJ2-1; TRBD1 aligns across 7 bases. The CDR3 runs 17 residues. CDR1 is SGHRS, CDR2 YFSETQ, per germline. The trim removed 4 bases at V and 1 base at J, leaving 11 bases unmatched. Written as DNA, the CDR3 is TGCGCCAGCAGCCGGGGAGCCGGGACAGCGTCCTACAATGAGCAGTTCTTC. This gives the protein CASSRGAGTASYNEQFF.

This clone was counted between two and nine times. The V and J genes are TRBV4-1 and TRBJ2-7; the match to TRBD1 covers 10 bases. The CDR3 length is 15 residues. Germline V gene lookup returns CDR1 MGHRA and CDR2 YSYEKL. V lost 2 bases to trimming and J lost 6 bases; unmatched junction nucleotides: 7. The CDR3 reads CASSQSGTGVFEQYF. Here the CDR3 DNA reads TGCGCCAGCAGCCAATCCGGGACAGGGGTCTTCGAGCAGTACTTC.

The genes are TRBV6-4 and TRBJ2-1; weak D call: TRBD1 (5 bases). The CDR3 loop spans 16 amino acids. With 0 bases removed from V and 1 base from J, the gap between germline ends came to 10 bases. CDR1 is MRHNA, CDR2 SNTAGT, per germline. CDR3 in amino acids: CASSDSVGASYNEQFF. The CDR3 region has the DNA TGTGCCAGCAGTGACTCAGTAGGGGCTTCCTACAATGAGCAGTTCTTC.

This clone has a handful of counts. This chain links TRBV7-8 with TRBJ1-2; D not resolved. The CDR3 is made up of 16 amino acids. In germline, CDR1 is SGHVS, CDR2 FQNEAQ. Trimming removed 7 bases from V and 4 bases from J, with 22 bases in between. The CDR3 is CASNPLGRGAGYGYTF. The CDR3 nucleotides read TGTGCCAGCAACCCCTTGGGTCGGGGAGCGGGCTATGGCTACACCTTC.

V gene TRBV13 combines with J gene TRBJ1-2, with TRBD1 matching 11 bases. This CDR3 region has 15 residues. The J segment lost 7 bases and the V segment lost 2 bases, leaving 6 bases of the junction unmatched. The V gene's germline CDR1 is PRHDT and CDR2 FYEKMQ (reference sequence). CDR3 region: CASSLKRTGGGGYTF. CDR3 nucleotide sequence: TGTGCCAGCAGCTTAAAGAGGACAGGGGGCGGTGGCTACACCTTC.

CDR3 loop: CASSEGTDTDTQYF. Written as DNA, the CDR3 is TGTGCCAGCAGTGAAGGCACGGACACAGATACGCAGTATTTT. This chain joins TRBV6-1 and TRBJ2-3; D uncertain. CDR1 is MNHNS, CDR2 SASEGT, per germline. V shed 1 base and J shed 2 bases, with 7 bases lying between them. The CDR3 loop spans 14 amino acids.

This clone appeared a single time. This chain joins TRBV6-1 and TRBJ1-1, with a tentative D call TRBD1 (5 bases). V was clipped by 9 bases and J by 5 bases, with 10 bases between them. This CDR3 region has 11 residues. Germline V gives CDR1 MNHNS, CDR2 SASEGT. The CDR3 here is CASLRGTEAFF. The CDR3 DNA is TGTGCCAGTCTAAGGGGAACTGAAGCTTTCTTT.

The J gene is TRBJ2-4, the V gene TRBV30, with unresolved D. V was cut by 0 bases and J by 2 bases, with 11 bases left in between. The CDR3 runs 15 residues. Germline V gives CDR1 GTSNPN, CDR2 SVGIG (reference sequence). This CDR3 is CAWSVLSHSKNIQYF. The DNA of the CDR3 is TGTGCCTGGAGTGTATTGTCCCACTCCAAAAACATTCAGTACTTC.

This clone appeared a few times. The V and J genes are TRBV19 and TRBJ1-1; D ambiguous. The CDR3 has 13 residues. Germline-derived CDR1 and CDR2 are LNHDA and SQIVND (reference sequence). Trimming took off 4 bases at V and 1 base at J, with 7 bases between the two ends. Here the CDR3 reads CASSTEGNTEAFF. In DNA form, the CDR3 reads TGTGCCAGTAGTACAGAAGGGAACACTGAAGCTTTCTTT.